What follows describes a single T cell receptor (beta chain). Its antigen is currently unknown. Enrollment shut out patients with autoimmune disease history or systemic immunosuppression. Cycle 7 day 1, cycle 4 day 1, and baseline were the timepoints at which blood was sampled. This CDR3 is 11 amino acids long. The V gene's germline CDR1 is SGHTA and CDR2 FQGNSA. V was shortened by 2 bases and J by 6 bases, with 5 bases between the two germline ends. Only in-frame clones appear in the TCRdb table, and some are missing; sequencing was by immunoSEQ multiplex PCR. The sample has about 96,000 clones; about 92% are singletons. This entry comes from a study of OX40 agonist ivuxolimab in advanced cancers. Study information: Ivuxolimab, which is an agonistic anti-OX40 (CD134) antibody, was administered to the patients.

Study findings and constraints: Some nonresponders likewise displayed low normalized T-cell clonal expansion.

Sample: CD4+ or CD8+ T cells sorted from blood, taken in a trial of the OX40 agonist ivuxolimab. The sequence came from an adult with an advanced solid tumor such as melanoma, head and neck, liver or kidney cancer. The chain recombines TRBV7-2 with TRBJ2-7; no clear D gene. The CDR3, as DNA: TGTGCCAGCAGCTTATACAGCGAGCAGTACTTC. Protein: CASSLYSEQYF.